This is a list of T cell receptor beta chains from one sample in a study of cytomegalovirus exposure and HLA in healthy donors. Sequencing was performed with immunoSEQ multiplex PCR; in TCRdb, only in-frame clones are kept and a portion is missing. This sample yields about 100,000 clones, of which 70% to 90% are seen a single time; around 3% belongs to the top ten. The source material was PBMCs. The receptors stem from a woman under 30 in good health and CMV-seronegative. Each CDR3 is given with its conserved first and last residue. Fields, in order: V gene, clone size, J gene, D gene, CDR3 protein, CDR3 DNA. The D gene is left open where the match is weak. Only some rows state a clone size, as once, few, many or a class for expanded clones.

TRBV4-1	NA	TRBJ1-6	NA	CASSQDTGNSPLHF	TGCGCCAGCAGCCAAGACACAGGAAACTCACCCCTCCACTTT
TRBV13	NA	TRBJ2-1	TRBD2	CASSFRAGTYNEQFF	TGTGCCAGCAGCTTTAGAGCGGGGACCTACAATGAGCAGTTCTTC
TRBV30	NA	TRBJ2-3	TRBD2	CACIAGGTDTQYF	TGTGCCTGCATAGCGGGGGGCACAGATACGCAGTATTTT
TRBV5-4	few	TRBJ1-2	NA	CASSSNGYGYTF	TGTGCCAGCAGCAGCAACGGCTATGGCTACACCTTC
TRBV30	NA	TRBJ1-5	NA	CAWSVQGEQPQHF	TGTGCCTGGAGTGTACAGGGTGAGCAGCCCCAGCATTTT
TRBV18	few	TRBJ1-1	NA	CASIQGRNTEAFF	TGTGCCAGTATACAGGGTAGGAACACTGAAGCTTTCTTT
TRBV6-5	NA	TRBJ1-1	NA	CASSSGQLNTEAFF	TGTGCCAGCAGTTCCGGACAGCTGAACACTGAAGCTTTCTTT
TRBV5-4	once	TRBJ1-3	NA	CASSFLHIEGPGNTIYF	TGTGCCAGCAGCTTCCTTCATATAGAGGGCCCTGGAAACACCATATATTTT
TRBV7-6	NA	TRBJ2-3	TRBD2	CASSSNLAGGGDTQYF	TGTGCCAGCAGCTCGAATCTAGCGGGGGGAGGAGATACGCAGTATTTT
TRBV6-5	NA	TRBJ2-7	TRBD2	CAGGVPYEQYF	TGTGCCGGGGGGGTCCCCTACGAGCAGTACTTC
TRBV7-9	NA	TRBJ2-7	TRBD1	CASSLVGTDPYEQYF	TGTGCCAGCAGCTTAGTAGGGACAGACCCCTACGAGCAGTACTTC
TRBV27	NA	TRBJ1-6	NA	CASSFGGASYNSPLHF	TGTGCCAGCAGTTTTGGTGGGGCTTCCTATAATTCACCCCTCCACTTT
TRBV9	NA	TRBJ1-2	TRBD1	CASSVGGTVGQGYTF	TGTGCCAGCAGCGTAGGTGGGACAGTGGGGCAAGGCTACACCTTC
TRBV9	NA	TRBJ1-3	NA	CASSGGGAASGNTIYF	TGTGCCAGCAGCGGAGGAGGGGCCGCCTCTGGAAACACCATATATTTT
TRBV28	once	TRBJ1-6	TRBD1	CASSFRQGSIHF	TGTGCCAGCAGTTTCCGACAGGGGAGTATCCACTTT
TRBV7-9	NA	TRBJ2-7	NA	CASSLGAGALYEQYF	TGTGCCAGCAGCTTAGGGGCAGGGGCACTATACGAGCAGTACTTC
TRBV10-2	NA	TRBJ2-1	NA	CASSLDYRDEQFF	TGCGCCAGCAGTCTGGACTATCGGGATGAGCAGTTCTTC
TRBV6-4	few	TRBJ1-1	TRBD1	CASSETGGGRYTEAFF	TGTGCCAGCAGTGAGACAGGGGGGGGGAGATACACTGAAGCTTTCTTT
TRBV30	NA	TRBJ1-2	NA	CAWSLSRSYGYTF	TGTGCCTGGAGTCTCAGTCGGAGCTATGGCTACACCTTC
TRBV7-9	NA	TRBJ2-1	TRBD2	CASSLLLAGRGNEQFF	TGTGCCAGCAGCTTATTATTAGCGGGGCGGGGGAATGAGCAGTTCTTC
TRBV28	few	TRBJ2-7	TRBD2	CASSLSYPGGSYEQYF	TGTGCCAGCAGTTTATCCTACCCGGGGGGCTCCTACGAGCAGTACTTC
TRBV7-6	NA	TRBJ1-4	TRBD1	CASSFGQGGTNEKLFF	TGTGCCAGCAGCTTCGGACAGGGGGGAACTAATGAAAAACTGTTTTTT
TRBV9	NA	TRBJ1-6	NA	CASSVGVDTRLPLHF	TGTGCCAGCAGCGTAGGTGTGGACACCAGGTTGCCCCTCCACTTT
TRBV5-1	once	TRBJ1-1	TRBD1	CASSLKQGAEAFF	TGCGCCAGCAGCTTAAAACAGGGGGCTGAAGCTTTCTTT
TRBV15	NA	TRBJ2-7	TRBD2	CATSSPNRGDYEQYF	TGTGCCACCAGCTCTCCGAATCGGGGGGACTACGAGCAGTACTTC
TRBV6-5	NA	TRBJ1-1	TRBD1	CASGGQGFMTEAFF	TGTGCCAGCGGCGGACAGGGTTTTATGACTGAAGCTTTCTTT
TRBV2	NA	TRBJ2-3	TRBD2	CASSLAGLIVSDTQYF	TGTGCCAGCAGTTTAGCGGGACTCATAGTTTCAGATACGCAGTATTTT
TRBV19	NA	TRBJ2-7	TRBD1	CASAPGTGSYEQYF	TGTGCCAGTGCACCCGGGACAGGTTCCTACGAGCAGTACTTC
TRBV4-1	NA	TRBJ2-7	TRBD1	CASSQLGQTYEQYF	TGCGCCAGCAGCCAGTTGGGACAGACCTACGAGCAGTACTTC
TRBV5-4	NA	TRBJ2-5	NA	CASSLGALQETQYF	TGTGCCAGCAGCTTAGGGGCATTACAAGAGACCCAGTACTTC
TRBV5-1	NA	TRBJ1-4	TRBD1	CASSSPGTGNEKLFF	TGCGCCAGCAGCTCCCCCGGGACAGGGAACGAAAAACTGTTTTTT
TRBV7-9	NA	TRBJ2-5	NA	CASSQAQGGGQETQYF	TGTGCCAGCAGCCAAGCCCAGGGAGGGGGTCAAGAGACCCAGTACTTC
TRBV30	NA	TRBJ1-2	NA	CAWSVFGGYGYTF	TGTGCCTGGAGTGTCTTCGGGGGCTATGGCTACACCTTC
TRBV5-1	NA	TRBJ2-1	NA	CASSFTYNEQFF	TGCGCCAGCAGCTTTACCTACAATGAGCAGTTCTTC
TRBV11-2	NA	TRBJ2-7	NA	CASSSLLGAYEQYF	TGTGCCAGCAGCTCTCTTCTAGGGGCCTACGAGCAGTACTTC
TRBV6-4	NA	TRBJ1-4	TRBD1	CASSAEDRADEKLFF	TGTGCCAGCAGTGCAGAGGACAGGGCCGATGAAAAACTGTTTTTT
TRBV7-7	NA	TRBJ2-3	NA	CASSPIQGKADTQYF	TGTGCCAGCAGCCCAATTCAGGGAAAAGCAGATACGCAGTATTTT
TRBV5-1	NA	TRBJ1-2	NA	CASSPDLATWNYGYTF	TGCGCCAGCAGCCCCGATCTTGCTACTTGGAACTATGGCTACACCTTC
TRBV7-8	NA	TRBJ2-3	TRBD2	CASSSPRWRGGTDTQYF	TGTGCCAGCAGCTCGCCGCGTTGGCGGGGGGGCACAGATACGCAGTATTTT